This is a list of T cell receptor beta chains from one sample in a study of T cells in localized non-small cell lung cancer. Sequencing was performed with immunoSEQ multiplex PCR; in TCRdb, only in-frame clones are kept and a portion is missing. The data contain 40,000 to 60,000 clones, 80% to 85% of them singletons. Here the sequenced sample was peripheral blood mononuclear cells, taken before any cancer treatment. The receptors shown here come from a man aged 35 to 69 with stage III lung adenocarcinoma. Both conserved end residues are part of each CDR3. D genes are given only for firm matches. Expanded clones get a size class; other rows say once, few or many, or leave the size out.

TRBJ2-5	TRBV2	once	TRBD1	CASRFGWTGQETQYF	TGTGCCAGCAGGTTTGGTTGGACAGGGCAAGAGACCCAGTACTTC
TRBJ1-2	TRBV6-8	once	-	CASSSLRKTYGYTF	TGTGCCAGCAGTAGCCTTAGAAAGACCTATGGCTACACCTTC
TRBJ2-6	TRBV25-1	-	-	CASSTAYSGANVLTF	TGTGCCAGCAGTACAGCGTACTCTGGGGCCAACGTCCTGACTTTC
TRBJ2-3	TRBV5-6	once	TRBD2	CASSLAASGETSTDTQYF	TGTGCCAGCAGCTTGGCTGCTAGCGGAGAGACTAGCACAGATACGCAGTATTTT
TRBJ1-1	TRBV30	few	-	CAWKSQLNTEAFF	TGTGCCTGGAAATCCCAATTAAACACTGAAGCTTTCTTT
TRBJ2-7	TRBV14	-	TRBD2	CASSQGLAGHEQYF	TGTGCCAGCAGCCAAGGGCTAGCGGGGCACGAGCAGTACTTC
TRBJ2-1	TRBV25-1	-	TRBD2	CASSDPFGGGPYDEQFF	TGTGCCAGCAGTGATCCCTTTGGCGGGGGGCCATACGATGAGCAGTTCTTC
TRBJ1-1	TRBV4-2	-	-	CASSQGAGNEDTEAFF	TGTGCCAGCAGCCAAGGAGCAGGAAATGAAGACACTGAAGCTTTCTTT
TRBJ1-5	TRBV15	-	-	CATSRGGGGNQPQHF	TGTGCCACCAGCAGAGGGGGAGGCGGCAATCAGCCCCAGCATTTT
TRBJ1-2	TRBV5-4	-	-	CASSRGGALNYGYTF	TGTGCCAGCAGCCGGGGGGGGGCCTTGAACTATGGCTACACCTTC
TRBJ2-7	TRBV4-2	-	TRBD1	CASSQNRGASDEQYF	TGTGCCAGCAGCCAAAACAGGGGGGCAAGTGACGAGCAGTACTTC
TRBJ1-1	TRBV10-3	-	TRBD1	CAISTGDTEAFF	TGTGCCATCAGTACAGGGGACACTGAAGCTTTCTTT
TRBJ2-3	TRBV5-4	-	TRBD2	CASSRAGEGSDTQYF	TGTGCCAGCAGCAGAGCGGGGGAGGGGTCGGATACGCAGTATTTT
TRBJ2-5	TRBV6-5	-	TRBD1	CASSFDRGRGETQYF	TGTGCCAGCAGTTTCGACAGGGGGCGCGGGGAGACCCAGTACTTC
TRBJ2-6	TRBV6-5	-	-	CASSYRPSGANVLTF	TGTGCCAGCAGTTACCGACCTTCTGGGGCCAACGTCCTGACTTTC
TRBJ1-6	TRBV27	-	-	CASSFQYNSPLHF	TGTGCCAGCAGTTTTCAATATAATTCACCCCTCCACTTT
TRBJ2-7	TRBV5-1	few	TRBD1	CASSRPDRAPNEQYF	TGCGCCAGCAGCAGACCCGACAGGGCTCCTAACGAGCAGTACTTC
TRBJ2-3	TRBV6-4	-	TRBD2	CASSESAGGTDTQYF	TGTGCCAGCAGTGAATCGGCGGGGGGCACAGATACGCAGTATTTT
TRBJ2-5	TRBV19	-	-	CASSTWTVQETQYF	TGTGCCAGTAGTACATGGACAGTTCAAGAGACCCAGTACTTC
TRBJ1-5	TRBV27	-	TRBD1	CASSLQGVNQPQHF	TGTGCCAGCAGTTTACAGGGGGTGAACCAGCCCCAGCATTTT
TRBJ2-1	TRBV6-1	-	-	CASGRAETYNEQFF	TGTGCCAGCGGAAGGGCAGAAACTTACAATGAGCAGTTCTTC
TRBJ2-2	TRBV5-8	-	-	CASSFQGLNTGELFF	TGTGCCAGCAGCTTTCAGGGTCTAAACACCGGGGAGCTGTTTTTT
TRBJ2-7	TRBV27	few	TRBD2	CASSRSLVAGGYEQYF	TGTGCCAGCAGTCGCTCCCTGGTGGCGGGGGGCTACGAGCAGTACTTC
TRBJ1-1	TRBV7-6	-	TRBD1	CASSQGQGAEAFF	TGTGCCAGCAGCCAAGGACAGGGGGCTGAAGCTTTCTTT
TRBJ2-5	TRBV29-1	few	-	CSVEEWGGVQETQYF	TGCAGCGTTGAAGAATGGGGCGGGGTCCAAGAGACCCAGTACTTC
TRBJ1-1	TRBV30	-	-	CAWKKNWGDTEAFF	TGTGCCTGGAAAAAGAATTGGGGAGACACTGAAGCTTTCTTT
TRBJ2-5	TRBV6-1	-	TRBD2	CATKIAGGPRETQYF	TGTGCCACCAAGATAGCGGGGGGTCCTCGAGAGACCCAGTACTTC
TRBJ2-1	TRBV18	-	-	CASSPGRNEQFF	TGTGCCAGCTCACCAGGACGCAATGAGCAGTTCTTC
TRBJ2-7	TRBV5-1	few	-	CASSLEADSYEQYF	TGCGCCAGCAGCTTGGAGGCGGATTCCTACGAGCAGTACTTC
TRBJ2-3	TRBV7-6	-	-	CASSLRSEASTDTQYF	TGTGCCAGCAGCTTAAGGTCCGAGGCGAGCACAGATACGCAGTATTTT
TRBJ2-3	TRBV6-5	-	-	CASSEWEAQTQYF	TGTGCCAGCAGTGAGTGGGAAGCTCAAACGCAGTATTTT
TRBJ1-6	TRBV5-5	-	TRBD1	CASSLGTQTGANSPLHF	TGTGCCAGCAGCTTGGGGACCCAGACAGGGGCCAATTCACCCCTCCACTTT
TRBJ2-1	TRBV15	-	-	CATSDSSYNEQFF	TGTGCCACCAGCGATAGCTCCTACAATGAGCAGTTCTTC
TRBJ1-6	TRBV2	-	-	CASKSRDIDNSPLHF	TGTGCCAGCAAATCTCGGGACATTGATAATTCACCCCTCCACTTT
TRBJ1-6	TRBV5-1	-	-	CASSTGTASYNSPLHF	TGCGCCAGCAGCACGGGGACGGCGTCCTATAATTCACCCCTCCACTTT
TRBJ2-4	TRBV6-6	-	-	CASSYSNAMKNIQYF	TGTGCCAGCAGTTACTCGAATGCGATGAAAAACATTCAGTACTTC
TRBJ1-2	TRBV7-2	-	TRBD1	CASSLELPGGVYGYTF	TGTGCCAGCAGCTTAGAATTACCAGGGGGTGTCTATGGCTACACCTTC
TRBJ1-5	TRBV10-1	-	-	CASSQGIYQPQHF	TGCGCCAGCAGTCAGGGGATCTATCAGCCCCAGCATTTT
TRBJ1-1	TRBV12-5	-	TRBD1	CASGSRTGGFGDTEAFF	TGTGCTAGTGGTTCGCGGACAGGGGGCTTCGGGGACACTGAAGCTTTCTTT
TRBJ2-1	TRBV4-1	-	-	CASSQVSRVNNEQFF	TGCGCCAGCAGCCAAGTCAGTAGGGTAAACAATGAGCAGTTCTTC
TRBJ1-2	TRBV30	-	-	CAKEVPDRYGYTF	TGTGCGAAGGAGGTGCCGGATCGCTATGGCTACACCTTC
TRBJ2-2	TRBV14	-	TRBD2	CASSQGYGLAGDGELFF	TGTGCCAGCAGCCAAGGGTATGGGCTAGCGGGGGATGGGGAGCTGTTTTTT
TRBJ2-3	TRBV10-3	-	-	CATGETGSTDTQYF	TGTGCCACCGGTGAGACAGGAAGCACAGATACGCAGTATTTT
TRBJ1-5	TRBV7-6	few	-	CASSLGPVNQPQHF	TGTGCCAGCAGCTTAGGGCCAGTTAATCAGCCCCAGCATTTT
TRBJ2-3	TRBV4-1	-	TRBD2	CASSLSGYGGSTDTQYF	TGCGCCAGCAGCCTATCGGGTTACGGGGGGAGCACAGATACGCAGTATTTT
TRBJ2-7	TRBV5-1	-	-	CASSLAGGSYEQYF	TGCGCCAGCAGCTTGGCCGGGGGCTCCTACGAGCAGTACTTC
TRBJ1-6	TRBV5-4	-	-	CASSFRDGSTPLHF	TGTGCCAGCAGCTTTCGGGACGGGTCCACACCCCTCCACTTT
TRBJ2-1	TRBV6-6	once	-	CASSYTAPSYNEQFF	TGTGCCAGCAGTTATACCGCACCGAGTTACAATGAGCAGTTCTTC